These 13 T cell receptor beta chains were all obtained from the same sample, sequenced in a study of CD8 T cells in ankylosing spondylitis. TCRdb re-analysed the 5' RACE reads in MiXCR, keeping a single row per CDR3 protein. The sample contains under 300,000 distinct CDR3 sequences, about 10% of which appear only once. Material for sequencing was blood, either unsorted or a sorted T cell fraction (not recorded which). The receptors originated from a male donor with ankylosing spondylitis or in good health (not recorded which).

The rearrangement joins TRBV5-1 to TRBJ2-6; D is ambiguous. The CDR3 runs 18 residues. Trimming left V 0 bases short and J 3 bases short, with 16 bases between. The germline gives CDR1 SGHRS, CDR2 YFSETQ. CDR3 sequence (DNA): TGCGCCAGCAGCTTGGTTTGGTTCTTTCCCCTTGGGGCCAACGTCCTGACTTTC. Translated, it gives CASSLVWFFPLGANVLTF. Full variable domain (remainder filled in from reference TRBV5-1 and TRBJ2-6): KAGVTQTPRYLIKTRGQQVTLSCSPISGHRSVSWYQQTPGQGLQFLFEYFSETQRNKGNFPGRFSGRQFSNSRSEMNVSTLELGDSALYLCASSLVWFFPLGANVLTFGAGSRLTVL.

This clonotype was recorded at least ten times. This chain connects TRBV5-1 to TRBJ2-5; D remains unclear. There are 15 residues in the CDR3. The ends were cut back, 1 base at V and 2 bases at J, with 12 bases in the middle. Germline loops: CDR1 SGHRS, CDR2 YFSETQ. The chain's CDR3 is CASSLLPAQQETQYF. Written as DNA, the CDR3 is TGCGCCAGCAGCTTGTTGCCAGCGCAACAAGAGACCCAGTACTTC.

The sample holds many counts of this clonotype. The CDR3 coding sequence is TGCGCCAGCAGCTTGTGGCGACTGAACACTGAAGCTTTCTTT. Amino acid sequence: CASSLWRLNTEAFF. The V and J genes are TRBV5-1 and TRBJ1-1; D remains ambiguous. Trimming stripped 1 base from V and 0 bases from J, with 7 bases between. Germline CDR1 is SGHRS and CDR2 is YFSETQ. The CDR3 consists of 14 residues. The full variable domain, with the rest looked up from reference TRBV5-1 and TRBJ1-1, is KAGVTQTPRYLIKTRGQQVTLSCSPISGHRSVSWYQQTPGQGLQFLFEYFSETQRNKGNFPGRFSGRQFSNSRSEMNVSTLELGDSALYLCASSLWRLNTEAFFGQGTRLTVV.

This clonotype has at least ten counts. J is TRBJ1-2 and V is TRBV6-1; 9 bases are a match to TRBD1. There are 16 residues in the CDR3. Germline V gives CDR1 MNHNS, CDR2 SASEGT. Trimming at V came to 4 bases and at J to 4 bases, leaving 10 bases not matched to a gene. CDR3 DNA: TGTGCCAGCAGTGGGGGGACAGGGTTTCTTGGCTATGGCTACACCTTC. Translated, it gives CASSGGTGFLGYGYTF.

In this sample, this clonotype turned up many times. The chain employs TRBV5-1 and TRBJ2-7; the match to TRBD1 covers 7 bases. V lost 4 bases, J lost 0 bases, and 10 bases stayed unmatched. Germline V gene sequence: CDR1 SGHRS, CDR2 YFSETQ. The CDR3 is 16 amino acids. CDR3 amino acids: CASSVAGDSFSYEQYF. The CDR3 nucleotides read TGCGCCAGCAGCGTAGCCGGGGACAGTTTCTCCTACGAGCAGTACTTC.

This clonotype was seen a handful of times. The rearrangement links TRBV6-1 to TRBJ2-1, with TRBD1 matching 8 bases. This CDR3 comprises 16 residues. Germline V gene sequence: CDR1 MNHNS, CDR2 SASEGT. Unmatched junction bases numbered 12, after V lost 8 bases and J lost 3 bases. CDR3 bases: TGTGCCAGCTACGAGAACAGGGGGGAAAACTACAATGAGCAGTTCTTC. This codes for CASYENRGENYNEQFF.

V usage is TRBV7-2 and J usage is TRBJ2-7, with 10 bases matching TRBD2. CDR1 SGHTA and CDR2 FQGNSA come from the germline V gene. This CDR3 is 15 amino acids long. J lost 6 bases, V lost 1 base, and 6 bases had no gene match. Here the CDR3 reads CASSLESGRGGEQYF. Written as DNA, the CDR3 is TGTGCCAGCAGCTTAGAAAGCGGGAGGGGTGGCGAGCAGTACTTC.

This chain uses TRBV20-1 with TRBJ2-1; D perhaps matches TRBD2 (5 bases). V lost 3 bases and J 1 base, leaving 16 bases between the germline ends. The germline V gene has CDR1 DFQATT and CDR2 SNEGSKA (reference sequence). This CDR3 is 16 amino acids long. CDR3 in amino acids: CSARGRSGSSYNEQFF. CDR3 coding DNA: TGCAGTGCTAGGGGTCGAAGCGGTTCGTCCTACAATGAGCAGTTCTTC.

The table lists this clonotype with a few counts. This chain links TRBV7-2 with TRBJ2-3; D is unclear. CDR1 and CDR2 from the germline V gene are SGHTA and FQGNSA. Trimming left V 1 base short and J 4 bases short, with 9 bases between. The CDR3 length is 14 residues. In DNA, the CDR3 is TGTGCCAGCAGCTTAGGTCTGGTTTCAGATACGCAGTATTTT. Translating it yields CASSLGLVSDTQYF. The full variable domain, completed using reference TRBV7-2 and TRBJ2-3, is GAGVSQSPSNKVTEKGKDVELRCDPISGHTALYWYRQSLGQGLEFLIYFQGNSAPDKSGLPSDRFSAERTGGSVSTLTIQRTQQEDSAVYLCASSLGLVSDTQYFGPGTRLTVL.

The gene calls are TRBV20-1 and TRBJ1-2; 8 nucleotides match TRBD1. With 1 base clipped from V and 5 bases from J, the junction kept 18 bases outside the gene matches. Germline CDR1 DFQATT, CDR2 SNEGSKA (reference sequence). CDR3 length equals 18 residues. CDR3 coding DNA: TGCAGTGCTAGAGGGGTTCAGGGGGCGATTGCCGCCATTTATGGCTACACCTTC. Residues: CSARGVQGAIAAIYGYTF.

On this clonotype: With a much larger clone just one base away, this may be a read error. This chain uses TRBV5-1 with TRBJ1-1; D might be TRBD1 (5 bases). The V and J ends lost 7 bases and 1 base respectively, with 14 bases between them. Germline CDR1 is SGHRS and CDR2 is YFSETQ. This CDR3 region has 14 residues. CDR3 nucleotides: TGCGCCAGCGGCCCATGGAGGGGGAACACTGAAGCTTTCTTT. This encodes CASGPWRGNTEAFF.

This clonotype has a handful of counts. J is TRBJ1-1 and V is TRBV7-3; possible D gene TRBD1, 6 bases. CDR3 length equals 15 residues. The germline CDR1 and CDR2 sequences are SGHTA and FQGTGA. Trimming cost V 1 base and J 0 bases, with 9 bases left between them. This CDR3 reads CASSLIGGMNTEAFF. The CDR3 nucleotides read TGTGCCAGCAGCTTAATAGGGGGGATGAACACTGAAGCTTTCTTT.

CDR3 sequence (DNA): TGTGCCAGCAGCTCGAGTAGCCCCTCCTACGAGCAGTACTTC. Protein: CASSSSSPSYEQYF. V usage is TRBV7-8 and J usage is TRBJ2-7, with D uncertain. CDR3 length equals 14 residues. Trimming took off 4 bases at V and 0 bases at J, with 10 bases between the two ends. In germline, CDR1 is SGHVS, CDR2 FQNEAQ.